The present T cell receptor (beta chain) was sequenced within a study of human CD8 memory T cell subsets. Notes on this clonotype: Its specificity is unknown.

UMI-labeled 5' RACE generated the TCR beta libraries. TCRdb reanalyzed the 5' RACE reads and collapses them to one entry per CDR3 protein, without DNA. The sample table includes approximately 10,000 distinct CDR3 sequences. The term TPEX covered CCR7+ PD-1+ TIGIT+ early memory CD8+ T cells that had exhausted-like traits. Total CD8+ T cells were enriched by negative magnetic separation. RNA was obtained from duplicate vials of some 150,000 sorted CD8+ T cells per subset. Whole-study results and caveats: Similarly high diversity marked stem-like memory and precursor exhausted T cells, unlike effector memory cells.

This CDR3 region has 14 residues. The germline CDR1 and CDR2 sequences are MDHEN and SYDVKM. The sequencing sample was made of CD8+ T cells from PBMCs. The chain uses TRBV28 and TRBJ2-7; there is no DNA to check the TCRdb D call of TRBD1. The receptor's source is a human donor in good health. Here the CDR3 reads CASSFLSGAYEQYF.